The 8 T cell receptor beta chains below were found in one sample sequenced in a study of shared clonotypes between healthy human individuals. CD8 cells regarded as naive lacked CD45RO, were positively chosen for CCR7, and omitted terminally differentiated effector memory CD45RA+ cells. Clones were sequenced by immunoSEQ multiplex PCR, and TCRdb holds only the in-frame ones, with some missing. Among some 2.1 million clones listed, about 95% were seen once. Sequenced: naive CD8+ T cells sorted from blood. These TCRs come from a man younger than 35 in good health.

On this clone: Other DNA variants within this sample encode the same CDR3. The chain carries TRBV13 and TRBJ2-7; 11 positions match TRBD2. After removal of 5 bases from V and 4 bases from J, the junction contained 4 bases not matched to a gene. There are 14 residues in the CDR3. The V gene's germline CDR1 is PRHDT and CDR2 FYEKMQ (reference sequence). The CDR3 loop is CASSGGTSGYEQYF. CDR3 DNA sequence: TGTGCCAGCAGCGGCGGGACTAGCGGATACGAGCAGTACTTC.

This sequence joins TRBV4-1 and TRBJ2-3, with 12 nucleotides matching TRBD2. Germline V gene sequence: CDR1 MGHRA, CDR2 YSYEKL. With 1 base clipped from V and 0 bases from J, the junction kept 14 bases outside the gene matches. This CDR3 is built from 21 residues. The CDR3 DNA reads TGCGCCAGCAGCCAAGGTAGGCTAGCGGGAGGGCCGGTCCCAAGCACAGATACGCAGTATTTT. Amino acid sequence: CASSQGRLAGGPVPSTDTQYF.

The J gene is TRBJ1-2, the V gene TRBV10-1; 7 bases are a match to TRBD1. With V trimmed by 8 bases and J by 8 bases, 5 bases remained unmatched. This CDR3 has 11 amino acids. Germline loops: CDR1 WNHNN, CDR2 SYGVQD (reference sequence). This CDR3 reads CASYDREGYTF. CDR3 nucleotides: TGCGCCAGCTACGACAGGGAGGGCTACACCTTC.

A remark on this clone: The same CDR3 also results from other DNA sequences found in this sample. J is TRBJ2-3 and V is TRBV6-6, with 9 bases lining up with TRBD2. CDR3 length: 15 amino acids. The V gene's germline CDR1 is MNHNY and CDR2 SVGAGI (reference sequence). The ends lost 1 base at V and 5 bases at J; junction bases unmatched: 4. The CDR3 nucleotides are TGTGCCAGCAGTTACTGGGGTAGCGGGGGAGATACGCAGTATTTT. Translation: CASSYWGSGGDTQYF.

This clone has only one observation. DNA for the CDR3: TGTGCCAGCAGTGAAGCGCCGGCGGGGTCGGGTGGCTACACCTTC. It yields the protein CASSEAPAGSGGYTF. The rearrangement links TRBV6-1 to TRBJ1-2; no firm D call. V shed 0 bases and J shed 7 bases, with 15 bases lying between them. The CDR3 has 15 residues. Germline values: CDR1 MNHNS, CDR2 SASEGT.

A note on this clone: An end of the junction differs from the germline gene, which may be a read error. The gene calls are TRBV29-1 and TRBJ1-2; possibly TRBD1 for D (5 bases). Germline CDR1 SQVTM, CDR2 ANQGSEA. The CDR3 length is 9 residues. The chain's CDR3 is CSVGPTRAF. The CDR3 nucleotides read TGCAGCGTGGGACCGACCCGGGCCTTC.

This clone was observed a single time. CDR3 residues: CASSPAGGPNEKLFF. The CDR3 nucleotides read TGTGCCAGCAGCCCGGCAGGGGGCCCTAATGAAAAACTGTTTTTT. V usage is TRBV11-2 and J usage is TRBJ1-4; 8 bases line up with TRBD1. The germline gives CDR1 SGHAT, CDR2 FQNNGV. CDR3 size: 15 residues. V dropped 5 bases and J dropped 3; count of bases not matched to a gene: 5.

This chain connects TRBV6-1 to TRBJ1-4; 9 bases fit TRBD1. After removal of 6 bases from V and 8 bases from J, the junction contained 7 bases not matched to a gene. The CDR3 sequence is 14 residues long. Germline CDR1 and CDR2: MNHNS and SASEGT. The CDR3 region is CASRLTGGGEKLFF. The CDR3 DNA is TGTGCCAGCAGGCTAACAGGGGGCGGCGAAAAACTGTTTTTT.